One sample yielded the 21 T cell receptor beta chains listed below, sequenced in a study of T cell responses to AZD1222 COVID-19 vaccine (dated by TCRdb to the early 2020s). This specimen's time point label, interpreted: baseline before first vaccination. The library came from the immunoSEQ multiplex PCR assay. TCRdb retrieved this table from immuneACCESS and kept in-frame rearrangements only. Not all clones are present; in checked studies, unresolved V genes account for under half, and no reason is known for the remainder. The sample yields around 160,000 clones; about 91% were counted once. Around 15% of the sample is in the top ten clones. The sequenced sample was peripheral blood, obtained on day 0 of AZD1222 vaccination. These receptors were obtained from an adult in good health.

This clone was detected a few times. The CDR3 DNA sequence: TGTGCCAGTAGTATCTGGGGCAGGGAGCGCATTGAAGCTTTCTTT. Amino acid sequence: CASSIWGRERIEAFF. This chain joins TRBV19 and TRBJ1-1; TRBD1 might be the D (5 bases). The CDR3 has 15 residues. Germline loops: CDR1 LNHDA, CDR2 SQIVND (reference sequence). V shed 3 bases and J shed 7 bases, with 18 bases lying between them.

The rearrangement links TRBV12-3 or TRBV12-4 to TRBJ2-1, with no clear D. This CDR3 comprises 12 residues. Trimming removed 3 bases at V and 9 bases at J, with 9 bases between. The CDR3, as DNA: TGTGCCAGCAGTTTTTTCCAGCGTGAGCAGTTCTTC. This codes for CASSFFQREQFF.

V usage is TRBV5-5 and J usage is TRBJ2-4; either TRBD1 or TRBD2 may supply D (5 bases each). The CDR3 runs 14 residues. CDR1 is SGHKS, CDR2 YYEKEE, per germline (reference sequence). Trimming took 0 bases from V and 6 from J, leaving 10 bases between them. Written as DNA, the CDR3 is TGTGCCAGCAGCTTGGAAGGGACCCGAAACATTCAGTACTTC. Its protein is CASSLEGTRNIQYF.

This clone occurred once. For the CDR3, the DNA is TGTGCTAGTGGTTCAAACAGGTATAGCAATCAGCCCCAGCATTTT. This encodes CASGSNRYSNQPQHF. The chain is built from TRBV12-5 and TRBJ1-5; D possibly corresponds to TRBD1 (5 bases). Germline V lookup: CDR1 LGHNT, CDR2 FRNRAP. Deletions cut 4 bases from V and 0 bases from J, with 10 bases between. There are 15 residues in the CDR3.

The chain links TRBV4-2 to TRBJ2-7, with a possible D match to TRBD2 (6 bases). Germline V gene data show CDR1 as LGHNA and CDR2 as YNFKEQ. The CDR3 sequence is 16 residues long. V dropped 4 bases and J dropped 1 base, with 17 bases sitting between them. DNA for the CDR3: TGTGCCAGCAGCCTCGGGGGATTCACAACTTCCTACGAGCAGTACTTC. This translates into CASSLGGFTTSYEQYF.

V is TRBV6-2 or TRBV6-3 and J is TRBJ2-7, with 10 bases identical to TRBD1. The CDR3 consists of 16 residues. Unmatched junction bases numbered 11, after V lost 6 bases and J lost 3 bases. The germline CDR1 and CDR2 sequences are MNHEY and SVGEGT. CDR3 nucleotides: TGTGCCAGCAGCTCCCATCCGGGACAGGGGTACTACGAGCAGTACTTC. Amino acid sequence: CASSSHPGQGYYEQYF.

The rearrangement uses TRBV7-9 and TRBJ1-5; tentatively, D is TRBD1 (6 bases). Germline CDR1 and CDR2: SEHNR and FQNEAQ (reference sequence). CDR3 length equals 15 residues. The V end lost 5 bases, the J end lost 0 bases, and 11 bases lay between the germline ends. The CDR3 is CASSPGDYSNQPQHF. The CDR3 DNA reads as TGTGCCAGCAGCCCAGGGGATTATAGCAATCAGCCCCAGCATTTT.

This chain connects TRBV7-2 to TRBJ2-2; TRBD2 aligns across 9 bases. CDR3 size: 15 residues. The germline CDR1 and CDR2 sequences are SGHTA and FQGNSA. V lost 5 bases to trimming and J lost 5 bases; unmatched junction nucleotides: 6. CDR3 amino acids: CASSTAGGGTGELFF. The CDR3 DNA reads as TGTGCCAGCAGCACAGCGGGGGGAGGTACCGGGGAGCTGTTTTTT.

This clone showed up just once. The V and J genes are TRBV19 and TRBJ2-1; no reliable D call. CDR1 and CDR2 (germline): LNHDA, SQIVND (reference sequence). The CDR3 contains 14 residues. The germline V and J ends were trimmed by 3 bases and 10 bases, with 16 bases remaining between them. The CDR3 protein is CASSMGKRFGEQFF. In DNA form, the CDR3 reads TGTGCCAGTAGTATGGGTAAGAGGTTCGGGGAGCAGTTCTTC.

The rearrangement uses TRBV18 and TRBJ1-2; TRBD1 agrees at 7 bases. The J segment lost 7 bases and the V segment lost 3 bases, leaving 8 bases of the junction unmatched. Per germline, CDR1 KGHSH and CDR2 LQKENI. The CDR3 loop spans 14 amino acids. Here the CDR3 reads CASSPNPAGGGYTF. Here the CDR3 DNA reads TGTGCCAGCTCACCTAATCCGGCAGGGGGTGGCTACACCTTC.

The chain has TRBV5-1 and TRBJ1-2; possible D gene TRBD1, 6 bases. The V end lost 0 bases, the J end lost 6 bases, and 9 bases lay between the germline ends. This CDR3 contains 13 residues. Germline loops: CDR1 SGHRS, CDR2 YFSETQ. The CDR3 DNA follows: TGCGCCAGCAGCTTGGGGGGGCAGGATGGCTACACCTTC. It is translated as CASSLGGQDGYTF.

J is TRBJ2-1 and V is TRBV4-3, with 12 bases lining up with TRBD2. This CDR3 comprises 19 residues. Germline CDR1 LGHNA, CDR2 YSLEER. V shed 1 base and J 6 bases; nucleotides not matched to a gene: 13. DNA for the CDR3: TGCGCCAGCAGCCAAGGAGCTAGCGGGGGGGCGTCGGGGTCCAATGAGCAGTTCTTC. Protein product: CASSQGASGGASGSNEQFF.

The chain links TRBV11-3 to TRBJ1-3, with D possibly TRBD1 on 6 matching bases. V dropped 6 bases and J dropped 2 bases, with 11 bases sitting between them. The germline V gene encodes CDR1 SGHNT and CDR2 YENEEA. This CDR3 has 14 residues. CDR3 in amino acids: CASSDRDTGNTIYF. In nucleotides, the CDR3 is TGTGCCAGCAGTGACCGGGACACTGGAAACACCATATATTTT.

V and J are TRBV7-2 and TRBJ1-2; possible D gene TRBD1, 6 bases. This CDR3 comprises 15 residues. Per germline, CDR1 SGHTA and CDR2 FQGNSA. V lost 0 bases, J lost 8 bases, and 16 bases lay in between. This CDR3 is CASSLALIEDRGYTF. The CDR3 DNA reads as TGTGCCAGCAGCTTAGCCCTCATTGAGGACAGAGGCTACACCTTC.

J is TRBJ2-7 and V is TRBV12-3 or TRBV12-4; the D is unclear. This CDR3 contains 13 residues. Trimming removed 3 bases at V and 0 bases at J, with 6 bases between. CDR3 nucleotide sequence: TGTGCCAGCAGTTTTTCCAACTCCTACGAGCAGTACTTC. Residues: CASSFSNSYEQYF.

The J gene is TRBJ1-1, the V gene TRBV5-1, with D perhaps matching TRBD1 (5 bases). The CDR3 runs to 15 residues. Germline CDR1 and CDR2: SGHRS and YFSETQ. The V and J ends lost 2 bases and 4 bases respectively, with 15 bases between them. CDR3 sequence: CASSLQAERGTEAFF. The CDR3 region has the DNA TGCGCCAGCAGCTTACAGGCTGAAAGAGGCACTGAAGCTTTCTTT.

This chain connects TRBV5-6 to TRBJ1-1, with no clear D. CDR3 length: 12 residues. Trimming took 4 bases from V and 1 from J, leaving 5 bases between them. Germline V gene sequence: CDR1 SGHDT, CDR2 YYEEEE. CDR3 nucleotide sequence: TGTGCCAGCAGCGTACGGAACACTGAAGCTTTCTTT. This sequence encodes CASSVRNTEAFF.

This clone came up once. The genes are TRBV29-1 and TRBJ2-1; D is undetermined. With 4 bases removed from V and 2 bases from J, the gap between germline ends came to 21 bases. The CDR3 is 17 residues long. CDR1 and CDR2 from the germline V gene are SQVTM and ANQGSEA. CDR3 sequence (DNA): TGCAGCGTTGTTTTCAGCCCCTCTCCTAATACCTACAATGAGCAGTTCTTC. It specifies CSVVFSPSPNTYNEQFF.

This chain links TRBV29-1 with TRBJ2-7; 8 bases map to TRBD1. Germline CDR1 reads SQVTM; CDR2 reads ANQGSEA. This CDR3 is built from 14 residues. V dropped 2 bases and J dropped 7; count of bases not matched to a gene: 10. CDR3 coding DNA: TGCAGCGTTGAAATGGGCAGGGGGCGCGGGGAGCAGTACTTC. It encodes CSVEMGRGRGEQYF.

About this clone itself: The same CDR3 is also encoded by other DNA sequences in this sample. The chain joins TRBV6-4 to TRBJ1-1; D unresolved. The germline V gene has CDR1 MRHNA and CDR2 SNTAGT. Trimming stripped 5 bases from V and 0 bases from J, with 10 bases between. The CDR3 spans 14 residues. The CDR3 nucleotides are TGTGCCAGCAGTAAGGAGGGAATGAACACTGAAGCTTTCTTT. Translation: CASSKEGMNTEAFF.

The V call is TRBV28, the J call TRBJ1-2; tentatively, D is TRBD1 (5 bases). Between the trimmed V and J ends, which lost 4 bases and 4 bases, there was a span of 16 bases. Germline V gives CDR1 MDHEN, CDR2 SYDVKM. The CDR3 extends over 15 amino acids. The CDR3 sequence: CASSSLTGTPYGYTF. The CDR3 DNA sequence: TGTGCCAGCAGTTCCCTAACTGGGACCCCCTATGGCTACACCTTC.